The rows below give T cell receptor beta chains drawn from one sample of a study of regulatory T cells in long-lasting Graves disease. TCRdb re-analysed the multiplex PCR reads in MiXCR, keeping a single row per CDR3 protein. The sample lists over 350,000 distinct CDR3 sequences, 15% seen once, with roughly 7.7% in the top ten. Separately, the same data were catalogued under a study of T cells in Graves' hyperthyroidism and ophthalmopathy.

The starting material was peripheral blood mononuclear cells (PBMCs), obtained at new diagnosis, from a patient treated with antithyroid drugs. Receptors originate from a woman aged 40-49 years with Graves disease. Each CDR3 is given with its conserved first and last residue. Each record gives: J gene, D gene, V gene, clone size, CDR3 protein, CDR3 DNA. A D gene is named only where the DNA matches it firmly. Clone sizes are given selectively: once, few, many, or a class where the clone is expanded.

TRBJ2-2	NA	TRBV5-4	many	CASRPTSGELFF	TGTGCCAGCAGACCCACGTCCGGGGAGCTGTTTTTT
TRBJ2-2	TRBD1	TRBV12-3/TRBV12-4	many	CASRSTGWELFF	TGTGCCAGCAGATCGACAGGGTGGGAGCTGTTTTTT
TRBJ2-5	NA	TRBV6-2/TRBV6-3	many	CASSYPGSYETQYF	TGTGCCAGCAGTTACCCCGGGAGCTATGAGACCCAGTACTTC
TRBJ2-5	NA	TRBV4-1	NA	CASSRPEGAGETQYF	TGCGCCAGCAGCCGACCCGAGGGGGCGGGGGAGACCCAGTACTTC
TRBJ2-1	TRBD2	TRBV6-1	many	CASIKGGRADNEQFF	TGTGCCAGCATCAAAGGAGGGAGGGCCGACAATGAGCAGTTCTTC
TRBJ1-1	NA	TRBV12-3/TRBV12-4	few	CASSLEGRVEAFF	TGTGCCAGCAGTTTGGAAGGGAGGGTTGAAGCTTTCTTT
TRBJ2-1	TRBD2	TRBV5-4	NA	CASSVGLAPSYNEQFF	TGTGCCAGCAGCGTTGGACTAGCGCCCTCCTACAATGAGCAGTTCTTC
TRBJ1-6	NA	TRBV5-1	NA	CASSLERGHSYNSPLHF	TGCGCCAGCAGCTTGGAAAGGGGCCACTCCTATAATTCACCCCTCCACTTT
TRBJ1-2	TRBD1	TRBV12-3/TRBV12-4	many	CASSHRGRFYGYTF	TGTGCCAGCAGTCACAGGGGGCGTTTCTATGGCTACACCTTC
TRBJ2-3	NA	TRBV29-1	many	CSVAGPSTDTQYF	TGCAGCGTTGCCGGACCATCCACAGATACGCAGTATTTT
TRBJ1-6	TRBD1	TRBV6-1	few	CASSRQGNSPLHF	TGTGCCAGCAGCAGACAGGGGAATTCACCCCTCCACTTT
TRBJ2-1	TRBD2	TRBV7-9	many	CASSLALAVPYNEQFF	TGTGCCAGCAGCTTAGCGCTAGCGGTCCCCTACAATGAGCAGTTCTTC
TRBJ2-2	TRBD2	TRBV2	many	CASRWGGRRSGELFF	TGTGCCAGCAGGTGGGGCGGGAGACGAAGCGGGGAGCTGTTTTTT
TRBJ2-7	NA	TRBV2	many	CASIGSGSNYEQYF	TGTGCCAGCATAGGGTCCGGGAGTAACTACGAGCAGTACTTC
TRBJ2-3	NA	TRBV6-1	NA	CASLGGFSTDTQYF	TGTGCCAGCCTTGGCGGGTTCAGCACAGATACGCAGTATTTT
TRBJ2-3	TRBD2	TRBV11-2	many	CASSLGGRSTDTQYF	TGTGCCAGCAGCTTAGGCGGGAGAAGCACAGATACGCAGTATTTT
TRBJ2-2	TRBD1	TRBV6-2/TRBV6-3	many	CASSEFLQGENTGELFF	TGTGCCAGCAGTGAATTTCTCCAGGGGGAGAACACCGGGGAGCTGTTTTTT
TRBJ1-3	NA	TRBV27	many	CASREGSNPSGNTIYF	TGTGCCAGCAGGGAGGGCTCAAACCCCTCTGGAAACACCATATATTTT
TRBJ1-1	TRBD1	TRBV28	NA	CASRQDRVPEAFF	TGTGCCAGCAGACAGGACAGGGTCCCTGAAGCTTTCTTT
TRBJ1-6	TRBD1	TRBV12-3/TRBV12-4	many	CASSFGDRGFSPLHF	TGTGCCAGCAGTTTCGGAGACAGGGGTTTTTCACCCCTCCACTTT
TRBJ1-4	TRBD1	TRBV9	many	CASSTGVDSEEKLFF	TGTGCCAGCAGCACAGGGGTCGACAGTGAGGAAAAACTGTTTTTT
TRBJ1-1	NA	TRBV29-1	few	CSVIGLGGAFF	TGCAGCGTTATTGGGTTGGGAGGAGCTTTCTTT
TRBJ2-7	NA	TRBV9	few	CASSVQEGEQYF	TGTGCCAGCAGCGTACAGGAGGGCGAGCAGTACTTC
TRBJ1-1	NA	TRBV11-2	NA	CASSWGGGRTEAFF	TGTGCCAGCAGCTGGGGAGGGGGGAGGACTGAAGCTTTCTTT
TRBJ2-7	TRBD1	TRBV28	NA	CTSSRTGGSYEQYF	TGTACCAGCAGTCGCACAGGGGGCTCCTACGAGCAGTACTTC
TRBJ2-7	NA	TRBV27	many	CASSFWSTPIWEQYF	TGTGCCAGCAGTTTCTGGTCCACGCCCATTTGGGAGCAGTACTTC
TRBJ2-1	TRBD2	TRBV7-2	many	CASSVTSALYNEQFF	TGTGCCAGCAGCGTGACTAGCGCTCTCTACAATGAGCAGTTCTTC
TRBJ1-5	TRBD1	TRBV19	few	CASSTTPRDRFEMGNQPQHF	TGTGCCAGTAGTACAACCCCTCGGGACAGGTTCGAGATGGGCAATCAGCCCCAGCATTTT
TRBJ1-2	TRBD1	TRBV6-1	many	CASSRGTAQGYGYTF	TGTGCCAGCAGTCGGGGGACAGCCCAGGGCTATGGCTACACCTTC
TRBJ2-1	TRBD2	TRBV7-9	few	CASSSYRLAGVDEQFF	TGTGCCAGCAGCTCCTACAGACTAGCGGGAGTGGATGAGCAGTTCTTC
TRBJ2-5	NA	TRBV7-9	many	CASSLGNGQETQYF	TGTGCCAGCAGCTTAGGGAACGGGCAGGAGACCCAGTACTTC
TRBJ2-3	TRBD2	TRBV2	NA	CASRERGRNTDTQYF	TGTGCCAGCAGGGAGCGGGGCAGAAACACAGATACGCAGTATTTT
TRBJ2-2	NA	TRBV6-1	many	CASSPTGTAAANTGELFF	TGTGCCAGCAGTCCGACCGGGACGGCAGCGGCGAACACCGGGGAGCTGTTTTTT
TRBJ2-3	TRBD2	TRBV18	NA	CASSPSTSGTSTDTQYF	TGTGCCAGCTCACCCAGCACTAGCGGGACTAGCACAGATACGCAGTATTTT
TRBJ1-1	TRBD1	TRBV7-9	many	CASRHRGPNTEAFF	TGTGCCAGCAGACACAGGGGGCCGAACACTGAAGCTTTCTTT
TRBJ2-7	TRBD1	TRBV20-1	many	CSARDTRQGSEQYF	TGCAGTGCTAGAGATACGAGACAGGGATCCGAGCAGTACTTC
TRBJ1-2	NA	TRBV20-1	few	CSAREQGNYGYTF	TGCAGTGCTAGAGAGCAGGGAAACTATGGCTACACCTTC
TRBJ1-2	TRBD1	TRBV27	NA	CASSSRRGQGSGCTF	TGTGCCAGCAGTTCGCGTAGGGGACAGGGTTCTGGCTGCACCTTC
TRBJ2-7	TRBD2	TRBV11-2	many	CASSLWTSGTTYEQYF	TGTGCCAGCAGCCTATGGACTAGCGGGACGACCTACGAGCAGTACTTC
TRBJ2-1	NA	TRBV29-1	many	CSVEGLLSSYNEQFF	TGCAGCGTTGAAGGACTTCTGAGCTCCTACAATGAGCAGTTCTTC
TRBJ2-7	NA	TRBV7-8	NA	CASSPWTAEQYF	TGTGCCAGCAGCCCTTGGACAGCCGAGCAGTACTTC
TRBJ2-5	NA	TRBV2	many	CASRMTRDPKETQYF	TGTGCCAGCAGGATGACTAGGGATCCGAAAGAGACCCAGTACTTC
TRBJ2-7	NA	TRBV11-2	many	CASSLRDISYEQYF	TGTGCCAGCAGCTTAAGGGACATCTCCTACGAGCAGTACTTC
TRBJ2-3	TRBD2	TRBV12-3/TRBV12-4	few	CASSLRGGTPDTQYF	TGTGCCAGCAGTTTACGGGGGGGTACTCCAGATACGCAGTATTTT
TRBJ2-3	NA	TRBV29-1	few	CSGTPSGTDTQYF	TGCAGCGGGACCCCGAGTGGCACAGATACGCAGTATTTT
TRBJ1-5	NA	TRBV19	many	CASNVGRQPQHF	TGTGCCAGTAATGTGGGACGTCAGCCCCAGCATTTT
TRBJ2-3	NA	TRBV28	many	CASSQDTARLGTQYF	TGTGCCAGCAGTCAAGATACTGCCCGGTTAGGTACGCAGTATTTT
TRBJ1-1	TRBD1	TRBV27	many	CASSRWTGDMNTEAFF	TGTGCCAGCAGTCGGTGGACAGGGGACATGAACACTGAAGCTTTCTTT
TRBJ2-1	NA	TRBV5-4	NA	CASSPQQKAQYNEQFF	TGTGCCAGCAGCCCGCAGCAAAAGGCTCAATACAATGAGCAGTTCTTC
TRBJ2-1	TRBD2	TRBV28	many	CASTAGTSGNEQFF	TGTGCCAGCACCGCCGGGACTAGCGGGAATGAGCAGTTCTTC
TRBJ2-1	TRBD2	TRBV5-1	NA	CASSLTSGYLGEQFF	TGCGCCAGCAGCTTGACTAGCGGGTACCTAGGGGAGCAGTTCTTC
TRBJ2-2	TRBD2	TRBV24-1	NA	CATSDWDYTSGSTGELFF	TGTGCCACCAGTGATTGGGATTACACTAGCGGGAGCACCGGGGAGCTGTTTTTT
TRBJ1-5	NA	TRBV11-2	many	CASSLDRNNQPQHF	TGTGCCAGCAGCTTAGACAGAAACAATCAGCCCCAGCATTTT
TRBJ2-2	NA	TRBV4-3	NA	CASSQDRDHTGELFF	TGCGCCAGCAGCCAAGATAGGGACCACACCGGGGAGCTGTTTTTT
TRBJ2-5	TRBD1	TRBV7-3	many	CASSRGQEETQYF	TGTGCCAGCAGCCGGGGACAGGAAGAGACCCAGTACTTC
TRBJ2-1	TRBD2	TRBV25-1	NA	CASSSRFSSGVYNEQFF	TGTGCCAGCAGTTCACGATTTTCTAGCGGAGTCTACAATGAGCAGTTCTTC
TRBJ2-1	TRBD2	TRBV24-1	NA	CATSDSRRLAGIYNEQFF	TGTGCCACCAGTGATTCAAGGCGACTAGCGGGTATATACAATGAGCAGTTCTTC
TRBJ2-7	NA	TRBV27	many	CASSLKGSYEQYF	TGTGCCAGCAGTTTAAAGGGATCCTACGAGCAGTACTTC
TRBJ2-3	TRBD1	TRBV6-5	many	CASSYGPETGRTGGHLTDTQYF	TGTGCCAGCAGTTACGGTCCCGAGACGGGGCGAACAGGGGGGCACCTCACAGATACGCAGTATTTT